Presented here are 13 T cell receptor beta chains from one specimen sequenced in a study of a mutant IDH1 vaccine in newly diagnosed glioma. Profiling relied on immunoSEQ multiplex PCR, and the TCRdb table lists in-frame clones only, not all of them. The sample lists about 20,000 clones, roughly four fifths occurring once. The time point here: week 23, last vaccination. The content of each vaccine dose was 300 ug of mutant IDH1 20-mer peptide, and topical imiquimod accompanied it. Antigens for these TCRs are unknown. Sequencing used PBMCs, obtained from a glioma patient whose treatment included an IDH1 peptide vaccine. The origin of the receptors is a man aged 30 to 39 with glioma.

The chain joins TRBV10-3 to TRBJ1-2; D uncertain. Germline CDR1 reads ENHRY; CDR2 reads SYGVKD. Between the trimmed V and J ends, which lost 7 bases and 7 bases, there was a span of 16 bases. The CDR3 consists of 13 residues. CDR3 coding DNA: TGTGCCATCAATCCGCAAACCGGGTCTGGCTACACCTTC. Translating gives CAINPQTGSGYTF.

V gene TRBV20-1 combines with J gene TRBJ2-1; TRBD2 agrees at 8 bases. This CDR3 has 11 residues. CDR1 and CDR2 from the germline V gene are DFQATT and SNEGSKA (reference sequence). Unmatched junction bases numbered 3, after V lost 5 bases and J lost 9 bases. The CDR3 sequence is CSAYAGGEQFF. For the CDR3, the DNA is TGCAGTGCTTACGCGGGAGGTGAGCAGTTCTTC.

V and J are TRBV11-2 and TRBJ2-7; D not certain. The V gene lost 2 bases and the J gene lost 4 bases, with 3 bases spanning the gap. Germline CDR1 and CDR2: SGHAT and FQNNGV. This CDR3 is built from 11 residues. The CDR3 sequence is CASSLRYEQYF. The CDR3 DNA reads TGTGCCAGCAGCTTAAGGTACGAGCAGTACTTC.

This sequence joins TRBV14 and TRBJ2-3; D is ambiguous. The CDR3 runs to 16 residues. V shed 1 base and J shed 6 bases, with 17 bases lying between them. Germline loops: CDR1 SGHDN, CDR2 FVKESK. CDR3 sequence (DNA): TGTGCCAGCAGCCAAGCAACAGAACGTTTATCGGATACGCAGTATTTT. It specifies CASSQATERLSDTQYF. The full variable domain, in which reference TRBV14 and TRBJ2-3 provide the parts outside the CDR3, is EAGVTQFPSHSVIEKGQTVTLRCDPISGHDNLYWYRRVMGKEIKFLLHFVKESKQDESGMPNNRFLAERTGGTYSTLKVQPAELEDSGVYFCASSQATERLSDTQYFGPGTRLTVL.

The V and J genes are TRBV4-1 and TRBJ1-4, with unresolved D. Germline V lookup: CDR1 MGHRA, CDR2 YSYEKL. The CDR3 loop spans 16 amino acids. Trimming took off 0 bases at V and 1 base at J, with 9 bases between the two ends. This CDR3 reads CASSQDPAGTNEKLFF. CDR3 bases: TGCGCCAGCAGCCAAGACCCGGCTGGAACTAATGAAAAACTGTTTTTT.

In nucleotides, the CDR3 is TGTGCCAGTATTGGACAGATCAACACCGGGGAGCTGTTTTTT. It codes for CASIGQINTGELFF. The genes are TRBV19 and TRBJ2-2; D is perhaps TRBD1 (6 bases). Germline CDR1 is LNHDA and CDR2 is SQIVND (reference sequence). With 7 bases removed from V and 2 bases from J, the gap between germline ends came to 11 bases. This CDR3 has 14 residues.

The chain carries TRBV29-1 and TRBJ1-4; D is possibly TRBD1 (5 bases). V was clipped by 7 bases and J by 11 bases, with 14 bases between them. The V gene's germline CDR1 is SQVTM and CDR2 ANQGSEA. CDR3 length: 11 amino acids. In DNA form, the CDR3 reads TGCAGCGCATGGGGGAGTGGGAAACTGTTTTTT. This translates into CSAWGSGKLFF.

The rearrangement links TRBV25-1 to TRBJ1-1; D uncertain. Deletions cut 0 bases from V and 4 bases from J, with 6 bases between. CDR1 is MGHDK, CDR2 SYGVNS, per germline. The CDR3 contains 13 residues. CDR3 residues: CASSEYIGTEAFF. CDR3 coding DNA: TGTGCCAGCAGTGAATATATCGGCACTGAAGCTTTCTTT.

The chain uses TRBV4-2 and TRBJ1-5; 7 nucleotides agree with TRBD1. This CDR3 is built from 16 residues. V shed 3 bases and J 0 bases; nucleotides not matched to a gene: 5. Germline CDR1 is LGHNA and CDR2 is YNFKEQ. CDR3 sequence (DNA): TGTGCCAGCAGCCAGGGGGGACAGTTTAGCAATCAGCCCCAGCATTTT. Encoded protein: CASSQGGQFSNQPQHF.

The V call is TRBV30, the J call TRBJ2-2; D may correspond to TRBD1 or TRBD2 (5 bases each). The CDR3 has 13 amino acids. Trimming removed 3 bases from V and 5 bases from J, with 10 bases in between. Germline V gives CDR1 GTSNPN, CDR2 SVGIG (reference sequence). The CDR3 coding sequence is TGTGCCTGGAGCGGGGACGGGACCGGGGAGCTGTTTTTT. Translating it yields CAWSGDGTGELFF. Full variable domain (missing parts from reference TRBV30 and TRBJ2-2): SQTIHQWPATLVQPVGSPLSLECTVEGTSNPNLYWYRQAAGRGLQLLFYSVGIGQISSEVPQNLSASRPQDRQFILSSKKLLLSDSGFYLCAWSGDGTGELFFGEGSRLTVL.

This clone was picked up one time. The chain has TRBV10-2 and TRBJ2-3; 10 bases agree with TRBD2. Germline CDR1 reads WSHSY; CDR2 reads SAAADI. The junction had 13 bases not matched to a gene; V was cut back by 3 bases and J by 4 bases. There are 18 residues in the CDR3. CDR3 region: CASSDGSSGRIRADTQYF. CDR3 nucleotide sequence: TGCGCCAGCAGTGACGGGAGTAGCGGGAGGATTCGTGCAGATACGCAGTATTTT.

This clone was picked up one time. The gene calls are TRBV7-9 and TRBJ2-3, with D unclear. This CDR3 region has 11 residues. Germline CDR1 reads SEHNR; CDR2 reads FQNEAQ (reference sequence). V was clipped by 3 bases and J by 2 bases, with 0 bases between them. CDR3 protein: CASSFTDTQYF. The CDR3 nucleotides are TGTGCCAGCAGCTTCACAGATACGCAGTATTTT.

The chain is built from TRBV10-3 and TRBJ2-2; tentative D call: TRBD2 (6 bases). Germline V CDR1 and CDR2: ENHRY, SYGVKD. Trimming removed 6 bases at V and 4 bases at J, with 15 bases between. CDR3 length equals 15 residues. The CDR3 protein is CAIRGTLEGTGELFF. The CDR3 nucleotides read TGTGCCATCAGGGGGACTCTCGAAGGCACCGGGGAGCTGTTTTTT.